This T cell receptor beta chain is from a study of beta chain features in type 1 diabetes. Study at large: Patients shared similar age, gender and cell yields with healthy donors. General study results and limits: TCRB CDR3 length was moderately but significantly reduced in all four CD4+ subsets of Type 1 diabetes patients.

The study reverse transcribed the entire isolated RNA, so it sequenced expressed TCRB transcripts. Repertoires were generated with immunoSEQ multiplex PCR, while TCRdb's copy carries only in-frame clones and drops some. The table lists hundreds of thousands of clones, roughly 13% of them singletons. V shed 5 bases, J shed 2 bases, and the junction held 5 bases outside the gene matches. CDR1 and CDR2 (germline): MNHEY, SMNVEV (reference sequence). The CDR3 consists of 14 residues. This clone was observed a handful of times. Antigen specificity is unknown. Sequenced material: naive CD4+ T cells from blood. The receptor's source is a man between 18 and 29 years old with type 1 diabetes. The chain employs TRBV27 and TRBJ1-1, with TRBD1 matching over 7 bases. DNA of the CDR3: TGTGCCAGCAGTATGACAGGGAGAAACACTGAAGCTTTCTTT. Protein product: CASSMTGRNTEAFF.